This is a list of T cell receptor beta chains from one sample in a study of response to subunit inactivated influenza vaccine. TCRdb processed the RT-PCR reads anew with MiXCR; each CDR3 protein has one entry. The sample holds roughly 650,000 distinct CDR3 sequences, around 15% seen once. This specimen consisted of PBMCs from blood, obtained about 14 days before vaccination. These receptors were taken from a man aged 50-59 years who received an inactivated influenza vaccine. The CDR3 runs from the conserved cysteine through the conserved F or W. A D gene is named only where the DNA matches it firmly. Only some rows state a clone size, as once, few, many or a class for expanded clones.

D,J,V,size,CDR3,DNA
.,TRBJ2-1,TRBV12-3/TRBV12-4,.,CASSFSGAYEQFF,TGTGCCAGCAGTTTCTCAGGGGCGTATGAGCAGTTCTTC
.,TRBJ2-5,TRBV24-1,few,CATSEPGRTQETQYF,TGTGCCACCAGTGAACCGGGACGGACCCAAGAGACCCAGTACTTC
.,TRBJ2-7,TRBV21-1,many,CASSKDNVGRSGEQYF,TGTGCCAGCAGCAAAGATAATGTTGGCAGGAGCGGCGAGCAGTACTTC
.,TRBJ2-3,TRBV29-1,few,CSARGSAFPTDTQYF,TGCAGCGCCCGAGGGTCGGCGTTCCCCACAGATACGCAGTATTTT
TRBD1,TRBJ1-5,TRBV28,.,CAAGGGLWNQPQHF,TGTGCCGCAGGGGGAGGATTATGGAATCAGCCCCAGCATTTT
.,TRBJ2-5,TRBV29-1,few,CSVAPAAQYF,TGCAGCGTTGCCCCTGCGGCCCAGTACTTC
.,TRBJ2-1,TRBV5-6,.,CASSLLARNEQFF,TGTGCCAGCAGCCTCCTAGCTCGCAATGAGCAGTTCTTC
.,TRBJ2-1,TRBV7-9,.,CASSLDMKAYNEQFF,TGTGCCAGCAGCTTGGACATGAAAGCCTACAATGAGCAGTTCTTC
TRBD2,TRBJ2-1,TRBV9,.,CASSVFLAGNNEQFF,TGTGCCAGCAGCGTTTTCCTAGCGGGAAACAATGAGCAGTTCTTC
TRBD2,TRBJ2-3,TRBV20-1,few,CRALAGGDTQYF,TGCAGAGCCCTTGCGGGGGGCGATACGCAGTATTTT
.,TRBJ2-5,TRBV10-3,many,CAISGLGETQYF,TGTGCCATCAGTGGGCTGGGGGAGACCCAGTACTTC
TRBD2,TRBJ2-7,TRBV10-3,few,CATGGTLLVYEQYF,TGTGCCACGGGGGGGACTCTCCTGGTTTACGAGCAGTACTTC
TRBD2,TRBJ2-3,TRBV28,.,CASSPPTSGVTDTQYF,TGTGCCAGCAGCCCGCCGACTAGCGGGGTCACAGATACGCAGTATTTT
TRBD2,TRBJ2-1,TRBV6-2/TRBV6-3,.,CASRQWLAVIYNEQFF,TGTGCCAGCCGCCAATGGCTAGCGGTGATTTACAATGAGCAGTTCTTC
.,TRBJ2-6,TRBV5-1,.,CASNDPGGANVLTF,TGCGCCAGCAACGACCCCGGTGGGGCCAACGTCCTGACTTTC
.,TRBJ1-2,TRBV12-5,many,CASGLEGALYGYTF,TGTGCTAGTGGTTTGGAAGGGGCCCTCTATGGCTACACCTTC